The next 18 T cell receptor beta chains were all read from a single sample in a study of blood T cell repertoires in COVID-19. This table comes from immunoSEQ multiplex PCR, and its TCRdb copy is limited to in-frame clones, with some not included. This table has more than 9,000 clones, around four fifths appearing once. Sequencing input: peripheral blood. These receptors all stem from a human donor in a cohort sampled during active COVID-19.

This clone was picked up one time. The chain joins TRBV6-1 to TRBJ1-5; perhaps TRBD1 as D (5 bases). Per germline, CDR1 MNHNS and CDR2 SASEGT. The V and J ends lost 2 bases and 6 bases respectively, with 20 bases between them. This CDR3 comprises 17 residues. CDR3 residues: CASSEMAVGPRGQPQHF. CDR3 nucleotides: TGTGCCAGCAGTGAAATGGCTGTTGGGCCTAGGGGTCAGCCCCAGCATTTT.

The J gene is TRBJ2-1, the V gene TRBV3-1 (or the pseudogene TRBV3-2); 9 nucleotides agree with TRBD2. The CDR3 loop spans 17 amino acids. The germline V gene encodes CDR1 LGHDT and CDR2 YNNKEL (reference sequence). J gave up 4 bases and V 1 base, and 8 bases lay outside the gene matches. CDR3 bases: TGTGCCAGCAGCCAAGCGGGTAGCGGGAGATCTTACAATGAGCAGTTCTTC. Translated, it gives CASSQAGSGRSYNEQFF.

The gene calls are TRBV5-1 and TRBJ2-5; maybe TRBD2 (6 bases). In germline, CDR1 is SGHRS, CDR2 YFSETQ. Trimming left V 9 bases short and J 4 bases short, with 16 bases between. This CDR3 has 13 residues. The CDR3 nucleotides read TGCGCCACCTCTGGGGGGTTCGGAGAGACCCAGTACTTC. It yields the protein CATSGGFGETQYF.

The rearrangement joins TRBV19 to TRBJ1-5; a possible D gene is TRBD1 (5 bases). Germline-derived CDR1 and CDR2 are LNHDA and SQIVND (reference sequence). V was clipped by 1 base and J by 0 bases, with 10 bases between them. The CDR3 has 16 residues. CDR3 DNA sequence: TGTGCCAGTAGTATAGTTATCAGGGCTAGCAATCAGCCCCAGCATTTT. It specifies CASSIVIRASNQPQHF. Together with reference TRBV19 and TRBJ1-5, the CDR3 gives the full variable domain: DGGITQSPKYLFRKEGQNVTLSCEQNLNHDAMYWYRQDPGQGLRLIYYSQIVNDFQKGDIAEGYSVSREKKESFPLTVTSAQKNPTAFYLCASSIVIRASNQPQHFGDGTRLSIL.

This clone was counted only a few times. This sequence joins TRBV25-1 and TRBJ1-6; D gene unclear. Trimming pared 6 bases from V and 10 bases from J, leaving 22 bases between. Germline values: CDR1 MGHDK, CDR2 SYGVNS. This CDR3 region has 16 residues. The CDR3: CASRPVSAGITSPLHF. CDR3 DNA: TGTGCCAGCAGACCCGTCTCAGCCGGGATTACATCACCCCTCCACTTT.

CDR3 protein: CASSPGGTPYAFF. The CDR3 coding sequence is TGTGCCAGCAGCCCGGGGGGGACACCTTACGCTTTCTTT. This chain uses TRBV9 with TRBJ1-1; TRBD1 might be the D (6 bases). Trimming cost V 4 bases and J 11 bases, with 18 bases left between them. Germline CDR1 is SGDLS and CDR2 is YYNGEE. CDR3 length: 13 amino acids.

J is TRBJ2-2 and V is TRBV7-6; 11 bases match TRBD2. Germline V CDR1 and CDR2: SGHVS, FNYEAQ. The CDR3 is made up of 17 amino acids. V shed 5 bases, J shed 4 bases, and the junction held 9 bases outside the gene matches. CDR3 amino acids: CASSISGRAFVTGELFF. DNA of the CDR3: TGTGCCAGCAGCATTAGCGGGAGGGCCTTTGTCACCGGGGAGCTGTTTTTT.

The chain links TRBV12-3 or TRBV12-4 to TRBJ2-5, with D possibly matching TRBD2 (5 bases). Trimming removed 3 bases from V and 5 bases from J, with 10 bases in between. The CDR3 loop spans 13 amino acids. CDR3: CASSFLAGETQYF. In DNA, the CDR3 is TGTGCCAGCAGTTTTCTAGCCGGGGAGACCCAGTACTTC.

The gene calls are TRBV6-2 or TRBV6-3 and TRBJ2-7, with D possibly matching TRBD2 (5 bases). Germline V gene data show CDR1 as MNHEY and CDR2 as SVGEGT. The CDR3 spans 12 residues. Between the trimmed V and J ends, which lost 6 bases and 4 bases, there was a span of 10 bases. The CDR3 DNA reads TGTGCCAGCAGCCCAGCGGATTACGAGCAGTACTTC. It is translated as CASSPADYEQYF.

J is TRBJ2-3 and V is TRBV11-2; TRBD2 matches 11 bases. This CDR3 is 17 amino acids long. V was pared by 1 base and J by 2 bases, with 5 bases of the junction left unmatched. Germline V gene lookup returns CDR1 SGHAT and CDR2 FQNNGV. CDR3 residues: CASSLVVGLADTDTQYF. For the CDR3, the DNA is TGTGCCAGCAGCTTAGTCGTGGGACTAGCGGACACAGATACGCAGTATTTT.

The V gene is TRBV6-1, the J gene TRBJ2-7; TRBD1 agrees at 9 bases. V lost 1 base, J lost 7 bases, and 11 bases stayed unmatched. The CDR3 loop spans 16 amino acids. The germline V gene has CDR1 MNHNS and CDR2 SASEGT. CDR3 protein: CASSEGPGQGPGEQYF. CDR3 DNA sequence: TGTGCCAGCAGTGAAGGTCCGGGACAGGGTCCTGGAGAGCAGTACTTC.

The CDR3 DNA is TGTGCCAGCAACCCAGCGGGGTCCTACAATGAGCAGTTCTTC. This sequence encodes CASNPAGSYNEQFF. This chain uses TRBV6-5 with TRBJ2-1, with TRBD2 matching over 7 bases. The germline V gene encodes CDR1 MNHEY and CDR2 SVGAGI. Trimming at V came to 7 bases and at J to 1 base, leaving 4 bases not matched to a gene. The CDR3 length is 14 residues.

The V gene is TRBV7-8, the J gene TRBJ2-2, with a possible D match to TRBD2 (5 bases). The length of the CDR3 is 14 residues. Germline values: CDR1 SGHVS, CDR2 FQNEAQ. The V and J ends lost 4 bases and 5 bases respectively, with 11 bases between them. The CDR3 loop reads CASSSGGSTGELFF. DNA of the CDR3: TGTGCCAGCAGCTCTGGCGGGTCTACCGGGGAGCTGTTTTTT. Complete variable domain (other parts from reference TRBV7-8 and TRBJ2-2): GAGVSQSPRYKVAKRGQDVALRCDPISGHVSLFWYQQALGQGPEFLTYFQNEAQLDKSGLPSDRFFAERPEGSVSTLKIQRTQQEDSAVYLCASSSGGSTGELFFGEGSRLTVL.

The V call is TRBV28, the J call TRBJ2-7; D call uncertain. Germline CDR1 MDHEN, CDR2 SYDVKM. The CDR3 covers 18 residues. The germline V and J ends were trimmed by 10 bases and 3 bases, with 31 bases remaining between them. The CDR3 DNA sequence: TGTGCCACCGATCCGCGGTCCCTACGAACCTTCCAAAGCTACGAGCAGTACTTC. Translating gives CATDPRSLRTFQSYEQYF.

This clone was found a few times. V gene TRBV10-3 combines with J gene TRBJ1-1; a weak D match, TRBD1 (6 bases). V was clipped by 4 bases and J by 1 base, with 7 bases between them. There are 13 residues in the CDR3. The germline V gene has CDR1 ENHRY and CDR2 SYGVKD. CDR3 sequence: CAISGTENTEAFF. The CDR3 DNA reads TGTGCCATCAGTGGGACAGAGAACACTGAAGCTTTCTTT.

This clone was detected only once. This chain links TRBV7-9 with TRBJ2-2; 8 nucleotides line up with TRBD2. The CDR3 sequence is 18 residues long. V dropped 5 bases and J dropped 4; count of bases not matched to a gene: 15. From germline, CDR1 is SEHNR and CDR2 FQNEAQ (reference sequence). CDR3: CASSPGLASTPGTGELFF. CDR3 nucleotides: TGTGCCAGCAGCCCCGGACTAGCTTCAACCCCCGGCACCGGGGAGCTGTTTTTT.

This clone was picked up one time. The gene calls are TRBV6-5 and TRBJ2-2; 9 bases line up with TRBD1. J was trimmed by 6 bases and V by 6 bases; bases with no gene match: 5. Germline-derived CDR1 and CDR2 are MNHEY and SVGAGI. The CDR3 has 14 amino acids. The CDR3 is CASSARQGAGELFF. CDR3 sequence (DNA): TGTGCCAGCAGCGCAAGACAGGGGGCCGGGGAGCTGTTTTTT.

The chain is built from TRBV6-5 and TRBJ1-5; D is unclear. Trimming left V 2 bases short and J 4 bases short, with 6 bases between. Per germline, CDR1 MNHEY and CDR2 SVGAGI. The length of the CDR3 is 13 residues. Written as DNA, the CDR3 is TGTGCCAGCAGTTACCTAAGAAATCAGCCCCAGCATTTT. It specifies CASSYLRNQPQHF.